The clone carrying this T cell receptor (beta chain) was seen just once. This record belongs to a study of OX40 agonist ivuxolimab in advanced cancers. Across the whole study: Partial responses occurred in three patients (one hepatocellular carcinoma, two cutaneous melanoma).

Here immunoSEQ multiplex PCR was the method, and the copy in TCRdb shows in-frame clones only, minus some. This table has 25,000 or so clones, around two thirds appearing once. Germline V gene sequence: CDR1 SNHLY, CDR2 FYNNEI. The CDR3 is 14 amino acids. The V end was cut by 3 bases, the J end by 4 bases, with 9 bases between. The sequence came from an adult with an advanced solid tumor such as melanoma, head and neck, liver or kidney cancer. The sample consisted of CD4+ or CD8+ T cells sorted from blood, taken in a trial of the OX40 agonist ivuxolimab. The V gene is TRBV2, the J gene TRBJ1-4; D is unresolved. The CDR3 nucleotides read TGTGCCAGCAGTGAGGGAGGGTTTAATGAAAAACTGTTTTTT. Protein: CASSEGGFNEKLFF.